This T cell receptor beta chain was sequenced for a study of cytomegalovirus exposure and HLA in healthy donors (dated by TCRdb to 2015 to 2018). For the wider study: An earlier analysis of 550 to 700 of the donors reported approximately 270 Gb of sequence data and roughly 100 million unique TCR beta sequences from about 200 million T cells. An early release covering 550 to 650 HLA-typed donors comprised about 320 gigabases of sequencing data and tens of millions of unique TCR sequences. Of the 300 to 450 genotyped donors, approximately 82% fell in the genetic ancestry cluster associated with self-reported Caucasian donors. The study was designed to test whether signatures of past pathogen exposure could be identified by cataloging public T cell receptors. The study used immunosequencing to profile the T cell repertoires of 666 subjects and linked those repertoires to cytomegalovirus serostatus. Besides the first cohort of approximately 710 subjects, a separate validation cohort made up of over a hundred different subjects was used. To predict cytomegalovirus infection status, the study brought together high-throughput TCR immunosequencing, statistical association of individual TCRs with disease status, and machine learning. To study patterns of TCR occurrence, a later analysis re-analyzed previously published TCR beta repertoires from several hundred donors and added high-resolution HLA genotyping. The later analysis used no new phenotypic data to find candidate immune exposures, relying instead on TCR beta sequences and their occurrence across donors. An earlier analysis of 500 to 650 of the donors applied high-throughput TCR beta sequencing to assess whether each TCR beta V gene segment acted as functional or pseudogenic. Donor age, sex, ethnicity and CMV serostatus were compiled alongside the repertoire data. In a later genetic analysis, genome-wide SNP genotypes for about three fifths of the roughly 670 donors were used, and that subset was treated as a discovery cohort. All discovery cohort repertoires had been generated using a single sequencing platform. HLA typing covered class I and class II loci at four-digit resolution. Typing coverage differed by locus: A, B, C, DRB1 and DQB1 were typed in roughly 620-640 donors, DQA1 in about 560, DPA1 in some 610, and DPB1 in around 440. Five DR-DQ haplotypes were handled as single units for association and clustering because linkage in the cohort was strong. Among about 400 genotyped donors of the cohort, an average of approximately 220,000 unique TCR beta nucleotide sequences was sequenced per donor, of which approximately 18% were non-productive. Here is what the overall study found, with its caveats: Roughly uniform sequencing depth across donors was assumed in presence/absence analyses, although this assumption may not hold. In a later analysis, around 17,000 TCR beta sequences were associated with specific HLA alleles at a false discovery rate of 0.05. In the study, some 180 TCR beta chains were listed as associated with cytomegalovirus. A cluster of highly shared sequence variants was judged likely to be a technical artifact of the sequencing pipeline. The 87-base-pair reads could not distinguish some IMGT-functional V segments, including TRBV6-2 and TRBV6-3, so those segments were excluded. In a later genetic analysis, fewer N-insertions in productive TCRs were reported among donors in an Asian-associated ancestry cluster than the roughly 700-donor mean. In an earlier analysis of approximately 590 of the donors, most TCR beta V segments were observed in productive rearrangements about 90% or about 30% of the time, broadly matching IMGT annotations. In a later genetic analysis, a missense DCLRE1C variant was associated with V-gene and J-gene trimming of TCR beta chains, and the association was replicated in an independent cohort. This cohort had only TCR beta chains sequenced, and the lack of alpha or paired-chain data limited which features could be detected. For the cohort, immune exposure information was limited to CMV serostatus. It was suggested by the authors that the approach could potentially be generalized to other disease states and immunological phenotypes. A later analysis found that TCR association rates varied across HLA loci, with DRB1 alleles showing the most associated TCRs and HLA-C alleles the fewest. Because HLA typing was unavailable for some donors at each locus, only the typed subset was used in association tests. In both the original and validation cohorts, the classifier was reported to diagnose cytomegalovirus status with high specificity and sensitivity. In vitro tests confirmed that a few of the cytomegalovirus-associated TCR beta chains recognize cytomegalovirus antigens. Because counts were too low, roughly 16 rarely observed V segments, including chromosome 9 orphons, were left out of the earlier analysis of a few hundred of the donors. Correlated functional status among segregating V segments might reflect linkage disequilibrium, but an unknown experimental factor could not be ruled out. Most CMV-associated TCR beta chains appeared to be HLA-restricted in a later analysis, and the HLA associations seemed to be driven largely by CMV exposure. Most TCR sequences were seen in very few donors, while some public TCRs were found in many individuals. According to a later analysis, parvovirus B19, influenza, CMV and Epstein-Barr virus appeared linked to several top co-occurrence clusters. Compared with equally common non-associated chains, HLA-associated TCR beta chains in a later analysis were more clonally expanded and had lower generation probabilities. Assigning TCR associations to individual alleles was difficult when HLA alleles, especially DR and DQ, strongly co-occurred. A further reported finding was that TCR beta sequences accurately predicted the HLA-A and HLA-B alleles for most subjects in the first cohort.

About this clone: Its target antigen remains unknown. Base-call qualities are not available, and no considerably larger clone is one nucleotide away.

Libraries were constructed by the immunoSEQ multiplex PCR assay. For the multiplex PCR, a mixture combining 60 forward primers for TCR Vbeta segments and 13 reverse primers for TCR Jbeta segments was used. The CDR3 region of rearranged TCR beta genes was amplified from genomic DNA by a multiplex PCR assay. Amplified TCR beta libraries were sequenced as 87-base-pair reads on the Illumina HiSeq System. The published analysis was carried out like this. Across the 700 or so repertoires, a later analysis counted approximately 75 million unique TCR beta chains, roughly 11 million of which were shared by at least two donors. Raw reads were error-corrected and collapsed into unique sequences by a nearest-neighbor algorithm in which closely related sequences were merged to remove PCR and sequencing errors. To assign V, D and J gene segments, CDR3 sequences were aligned to IMGT reference sequences. For a sequence to be retained, a match of at least six nucleotides was required to both a V gene segment and a J gene segment. Rearrangements were called productive when the CDR3 lacked stop codons and stayed in frame with V and J; all others were non-productive. Following IMGT convention, CDR3 was defined as the stretch from the second conserved V-encoded cysteine up to the conserved J-encoded phenylalanine. Sequences without an unambiguous match to a single V gene segment were excluded from the earlier analysis of about 640 of the donors. An earlier analysis of 587 of the donors called V segments functional above 56.7% productive rearrangements and segregating when the between-donor standard deviation exceeded 5%. To diagnose cytomegalovirus status from the catalog of TCR beta chain sequences, a statistical classification framework was built. In a later analysis, TCR nucleotide sequences were compared against IMGT/GENE-DB human TR gene sequences so that V and J genes could be assigned. Using the TCRdist pipeline, a later analysis assigned CDR3 sequences along with most-parsimonious VDJ recombination scenarios. In a later analysis, every TCR beta chain was defined by the combination of its CDR3 amino acid sequence and its V-gene family, and reads without a unique V-gene family were dropped. To address suspected cross-contamination and a sequencing artifact, a later analysis removed approximately 590 highly shared, low-generation-probability nucleotide sequences. In a later analysis, a clonal expansion index for each public chain was calculated from normalized within-repertoire ranks of inferred template counts. In a later analysis, generation probabilities were computed using a VDJ recombination model fitted to out-of-frame rearrangements, and the results were checked against IGoR. A later analysis scored TCR-TCR, TCR-HLA and TCR-CMV co-occurrence with hypergeometric tests, applying a repertoire-size bias correction to TCR pairs. False discovery rates were estimated in a later analysis by permuting HLA or CMV assignments 20 times. In a later analysis, co-occurring TCRs were grouped using DBSCAN, with TCRdist sequence similarity added in when clustering inside HLA-allele-positive subsets. Repertoires with fewer than 30,000 or more than 120,000 public chains, plus five repertoires with anomalous nucleotide sharing, were excluded from co-occurrence clustering. TCRdb took this table from immuneACCESS and kept in-frame rearrangements with V and J called. Such tables lack part of the clones; where checked against another copy, unresolved V genes explain under half of the gap, and the rest is unexplained. V, J and clone size are those of that table, while D and trimming were read from the DNA. The sample contains roughly 140,000 clones, nearly 80% of them found a single time. The biggest ten clones account for about 1.7% of the sample.

The cohort comprised fewer than 700 healthy bone marrow donors. Cohort members were all nominally healthy when sampled, although unrecorded immune exposures were likely present. The donor tested CMV seronegative and was one of the 352 seronegative cohort members. Every donor gave a peripheral blood sample, and the peripheral blood mononuclear cells from that sample were used for TCR beta sequencing. Genomic DNA extraction from the blood cell samples was performed with the Qiagen DNeasy Blood Extraction Kit. CDR1 SGDLS and CDR2 YYNGEE were looked up in the germline V gene. V lost 3 bases and J lost 9 bases, and the count of bases not matched to a germline gene is 6. The CDR3 runs 14 amino acids, cysteine and phenylalanine included. Just CDR3 DNA is preserved here, 42 bases in frame from base 1.

The sequence joins TRBV9 to TRBJ1-6; the junction holds 7 bases that match TRBD1. The sample was PBMCs. This TCR was sampled from a woman between 25 and 40 years old in good health and CMV-seronegative. Here the CDR3 is given as CASSGQGRGSPLHF. The DNA sequence follows: TGTGCCAGCAGCGGACAGGGCAGGGGTTCACCCCTCCACTTT.